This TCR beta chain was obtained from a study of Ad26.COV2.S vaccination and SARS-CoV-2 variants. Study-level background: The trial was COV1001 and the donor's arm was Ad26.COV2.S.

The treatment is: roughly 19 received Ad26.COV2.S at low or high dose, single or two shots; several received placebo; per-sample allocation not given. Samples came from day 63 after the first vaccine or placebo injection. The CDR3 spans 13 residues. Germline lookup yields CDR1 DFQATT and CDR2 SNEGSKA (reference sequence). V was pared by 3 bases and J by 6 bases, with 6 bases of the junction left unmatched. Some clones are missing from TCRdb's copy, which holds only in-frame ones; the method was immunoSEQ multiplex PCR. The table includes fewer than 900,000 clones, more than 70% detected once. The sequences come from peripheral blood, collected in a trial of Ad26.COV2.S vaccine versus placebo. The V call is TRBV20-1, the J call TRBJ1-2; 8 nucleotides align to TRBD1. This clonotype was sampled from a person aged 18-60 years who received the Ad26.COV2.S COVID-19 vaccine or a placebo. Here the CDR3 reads CSASRDRIHGYTF. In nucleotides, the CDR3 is TGCAGTGCTAGTCGGGACAGGATCCATGGCTACACCTTC.